The clone carrying this T cell receptor beta chain was picked up a small number of times. Generated by immunoSEQ multiplex PCR, the TCRdb table keeps only in-frame clones and is missing some. This sample has about 52,000 clones, with 82% found just once. The CDR3 is 12 amino acids. Germline loops: CDR1 SGHTA, CDR2 FQGNSA. Trimming removed 3 bases at V and 5 bases at J, with 8 bases between. The data were taken from a study of identifying expanded T cells in peripheral blood. V and J are TRBV7-2 and TRBJ2-7, with D tentatively TRBD2 (5 bases). This receptor was identified in a person between 18 and 69 years old in good health. The specimen was blood. CDR3 DNA: TGTGCCAGCAGCTTTCTAGCCCACGAGCAGTACTTC. Translation gives CASSFLAHEQYF.